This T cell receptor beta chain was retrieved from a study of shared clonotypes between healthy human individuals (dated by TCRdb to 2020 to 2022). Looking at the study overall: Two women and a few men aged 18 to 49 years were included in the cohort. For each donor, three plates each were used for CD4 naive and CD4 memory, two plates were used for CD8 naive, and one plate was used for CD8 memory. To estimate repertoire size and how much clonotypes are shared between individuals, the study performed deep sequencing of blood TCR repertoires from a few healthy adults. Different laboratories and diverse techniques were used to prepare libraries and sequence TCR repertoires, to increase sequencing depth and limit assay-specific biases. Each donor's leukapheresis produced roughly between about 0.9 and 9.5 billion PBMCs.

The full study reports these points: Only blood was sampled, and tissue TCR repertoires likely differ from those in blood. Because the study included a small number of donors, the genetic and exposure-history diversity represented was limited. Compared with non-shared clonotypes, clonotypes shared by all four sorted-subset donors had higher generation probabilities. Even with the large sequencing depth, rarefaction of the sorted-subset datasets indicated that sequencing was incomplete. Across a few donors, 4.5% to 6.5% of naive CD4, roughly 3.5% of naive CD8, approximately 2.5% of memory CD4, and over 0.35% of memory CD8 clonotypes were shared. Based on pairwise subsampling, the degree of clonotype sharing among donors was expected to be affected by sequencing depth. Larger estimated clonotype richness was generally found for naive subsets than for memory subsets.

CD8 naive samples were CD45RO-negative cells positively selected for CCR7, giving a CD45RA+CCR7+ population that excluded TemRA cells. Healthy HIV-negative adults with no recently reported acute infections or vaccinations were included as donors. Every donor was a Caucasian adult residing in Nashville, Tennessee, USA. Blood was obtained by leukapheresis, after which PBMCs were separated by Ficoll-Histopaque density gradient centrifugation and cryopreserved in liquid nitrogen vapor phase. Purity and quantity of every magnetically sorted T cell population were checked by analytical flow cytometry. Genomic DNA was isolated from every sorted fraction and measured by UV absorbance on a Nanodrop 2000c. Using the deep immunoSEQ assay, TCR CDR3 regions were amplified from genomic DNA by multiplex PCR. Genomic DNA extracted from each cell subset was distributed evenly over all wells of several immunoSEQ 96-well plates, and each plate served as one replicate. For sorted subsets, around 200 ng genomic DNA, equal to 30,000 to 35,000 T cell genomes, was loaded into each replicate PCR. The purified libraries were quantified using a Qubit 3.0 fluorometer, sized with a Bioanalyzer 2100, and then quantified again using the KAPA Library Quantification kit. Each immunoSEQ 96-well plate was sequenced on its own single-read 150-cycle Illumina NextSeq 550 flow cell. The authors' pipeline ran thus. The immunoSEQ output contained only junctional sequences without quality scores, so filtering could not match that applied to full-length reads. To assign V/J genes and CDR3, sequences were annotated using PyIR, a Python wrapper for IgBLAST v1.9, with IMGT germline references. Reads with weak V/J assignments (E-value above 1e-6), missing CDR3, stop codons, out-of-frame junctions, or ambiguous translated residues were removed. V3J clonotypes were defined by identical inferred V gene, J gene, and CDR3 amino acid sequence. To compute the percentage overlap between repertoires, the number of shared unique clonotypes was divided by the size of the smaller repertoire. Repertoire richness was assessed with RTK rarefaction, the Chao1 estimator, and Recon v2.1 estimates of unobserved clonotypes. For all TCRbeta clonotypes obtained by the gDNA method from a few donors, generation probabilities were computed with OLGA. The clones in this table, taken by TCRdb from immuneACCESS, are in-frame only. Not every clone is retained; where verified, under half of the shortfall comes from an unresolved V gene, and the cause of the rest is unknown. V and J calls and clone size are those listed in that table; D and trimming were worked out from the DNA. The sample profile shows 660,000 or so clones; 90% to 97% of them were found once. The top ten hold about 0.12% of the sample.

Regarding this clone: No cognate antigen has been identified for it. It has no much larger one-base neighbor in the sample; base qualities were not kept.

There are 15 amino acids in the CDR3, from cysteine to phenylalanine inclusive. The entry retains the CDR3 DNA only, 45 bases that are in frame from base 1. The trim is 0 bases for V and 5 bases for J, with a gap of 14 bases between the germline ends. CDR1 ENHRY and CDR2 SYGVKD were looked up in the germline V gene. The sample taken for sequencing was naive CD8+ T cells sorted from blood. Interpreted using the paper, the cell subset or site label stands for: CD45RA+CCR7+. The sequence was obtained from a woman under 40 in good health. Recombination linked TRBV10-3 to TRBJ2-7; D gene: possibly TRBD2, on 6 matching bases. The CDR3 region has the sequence CAISESASENNEQYF. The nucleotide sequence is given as TGTGCCATCAGTGAGTCTGCTAGCGAGAACAACGAGCAGTACTTC.